Presented here are 2 T cell receptor beta chains from one specimen sequenced in a study of persistence of HIV-infected CD4 T cells. For these receptors, no antigen is known. Sequencing used immunoSEQ version 4 in survey mode. Profiled with immunoSEQ multiplex PCR; TCRdb holds only in-frame clones, not every one. The data contain about 7,000 clones, roughly three quarters of them singletons. The stimulus was lysate of CMV-infected fibroblasts, around 9.3 ug/mL. Responding CD4+ T cells were sorted by upregulation of both CD40 ligand and CD69. The sample was CD4+ T cells sorted from PBMCs after 18-hour stimulation, taken from a patient who received antiretroviral therapy. The receptors shown here come from an adult woman with HIV who was CMV-seropositive.

V usage is TRBV19 and J usage is TRBJ2-7, with 9 bases aligning to TRBD1. Trimming took 3 bases from V and 2 from J; bases not matched to a gene: 5. CDR3 length: 15 residues. The germline CDR1 and CDR2 sequences are LNHDA and SQIVND (reference sequence). The CDR3 DNA is TGTGCCAGTAGTATTGGAGGACAGGGGCCCTACGAGCAGTACTTC. Translated: CASSIGGQGPYEQYF.

The table lists this clone with a count of one. CDR3 sequence (DNA): TGTGCCAGCAGTCCGGGACAGGGGAGGAAGGGCACCGGGGAGCTGTTTTTT. Amino acids: CASSPGQGRKGTGELFF. The gene calls are TRBV2 and TRBJ2-2, with 10 bases lining up with TRBD1. CDR1 and CDR2 (germline): SNHLY, FYNNEI. V shed 5 bases and J 4 bases; nucleotides not matched to a gene: 10. This CDR3 contains 17 residues. Variable domain in full (rest from reference TRBV2 and TRBJ2-2): EPEVTQTPSHQVTQMGQEVILRCVPISNHLYFYWYRQILGQKVEFLVSFYNNEISEKSEIFDDQFSVERPDGSNFTLKIRSTKLEDSAMYFCASSPGQGRKGTGELFFGEGSRLTVL.